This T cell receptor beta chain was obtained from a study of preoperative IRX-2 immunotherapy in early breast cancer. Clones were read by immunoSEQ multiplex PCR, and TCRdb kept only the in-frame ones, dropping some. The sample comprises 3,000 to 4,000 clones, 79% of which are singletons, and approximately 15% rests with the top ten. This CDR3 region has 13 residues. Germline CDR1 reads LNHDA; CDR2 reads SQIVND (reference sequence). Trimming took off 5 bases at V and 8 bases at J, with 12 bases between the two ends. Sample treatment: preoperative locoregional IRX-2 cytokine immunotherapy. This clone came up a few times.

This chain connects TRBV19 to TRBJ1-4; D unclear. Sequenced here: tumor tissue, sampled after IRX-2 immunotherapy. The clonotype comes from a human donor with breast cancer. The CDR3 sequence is CASSVDPGEKLFF. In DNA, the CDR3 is TGTGCCAGTAGTGTTGACCCGGGGGAAAAACTGTTTTTT.